Listed below are T cell receptor beta chains from one sample, sequenced in a study of CD8 T cells in ankylosing spondylitis. In TCRdb, the 5' RACE reads were re-called with MiXCR into one record per CDR3 protein. The sample has hundreds of thousands of distinct CDR3 sequences, about 10% seen once. Material: blood, either unsorted or a sorted T cell fraction (not recorded which). The receptors stem from a male donor with ankylosing spondylitis. Each CDR3 is given with its conserved first and last residue. Fields, in order: D gene, J gene, V gene, clone size, CDR3 DNA, CDR3 protein. The D gene is left open where the match is weak. Rows give clone size only sometimes, using once, few, many, or a class for an expanded clone.

-,TRBJ1-2,TRBV5-6,-,TGTGCCAGCAGCTTGGTGGCCTCACCGGGCTATGGCTACACCTTC,CASSLVASPGYGYTF
-,TRBJ2-3,TRBV5-5,-,TGTGCCAGCAGCTTGGGAGTAGGGACTAGCACAGATACGCAGTATTTT,CASSLGVGTSTDTQYF
-,TRBJ2-3,TRBV5-1,-,TGCGCCAGCAGCTTAGGGGACGGTGCGCAGTATTTT,CASSLGDGAQYF
-,TRBJ2-5,TRBV20-1,few,TGCAGTGCTAGAGACCCATGGGGGCCGGGGGAGACCCAGTACTTC,CSARDPWGPGETQYF
-,TRBJ1-1,TRBV18,-,TGTGCCAGCTCTACAGGGTTTAACACTGAAGCTTTCTTT,CASSTGFNTEAFF
-,TRBJ1-6,TRBV7-2,few,TGTGCCAGCAGTCGTGGAGGGGACGGCTCACCCCTCCACTTT,CASSRGGDGSPLHF
-,TRBJ2-1,TRBV29-1,many,TGCAGCGTTGGAGCGGTGAGCTCCTACAATGAGCAGTTCTTC,CSVGAVSSYNEQFF
TRBD1,TRBJ2-2,TRBV4-2,-,TGTGCCAGCAGCCAAGACGGGACAGGGGGGTTTGTTGAGCTGTTTTTT,CASSQDGTGGFVELFF
-,TRBJ1-1,TRBV7-9,few,TGTGCCAGCAGCTTCAGTGTTGCTGAAGCTTTCTTT,CASSFSVAEAFF
-,TRBJ1-1,TRBV28,-,TGTGCCAGCACTAAATTCACTGAAGCTTTCTTT,CASTKFTEAFF
-,TRBJ1-6,TRBV15,few,TGTGCCACCAGCAGAGGCTGGGGCAGACCTAATTCACCCCTCCACTTT,CATSRGWGRPNSPLHF
-,TRBJ2-3,TRBV4-2,-,TGTGCCAGCAGCCAAGATTTGGGCGGGCGGCTAACCACAGATACGCAGTATTTT,CASSQDLGGRLTTDTQYF
TRBD1,TRBJ1-3,TRBV5-5,-,TGTGCCAGCAGCGTGACAGGGGCTGGAAACACCATATATTTT,CASSVTGAGNTIYF
-,TRBJ2-7,TRBV18,few,TGTGCCAGCTCACCCCCCAGCACAGCCGAGCAGTACTTC,CASSPPSTAEQYF
-,TRBJ1-5,TRBV5-1,-,TGCGCCAGCAGCTTGGTGGAAGGAGGTCAGCCCCAGCATTTT,CASSLVEGGQPQHF
-,TRBJ1-4,TRBV10-3,few,TGTGCCATCAGGGCACAGGATAATGAAAAACTGTTTTTT,CAIRAQDNEKLFF
-,TRBJ1-1,TRBV7-2,many,TGTGCCAGCAGCATTGGACGAGGCACTGAAGCTTTCTTT,CASSIGRGTEAFF
-,TRBJ1-2,TRBV20-1,few,TGCAGTGCTAGAGGGAGGGATGGCTACACCTTC,CSARGRDGYTF
-,TRBJ2-1,TRBV27,-,TGTGCCAGCAGTTTATGGGGGGTTCGGAGTTACAATGAGCAGTTCTTC,CASSLWGVRSYNEQFF
-,TRBJ2-3,TRBV10-3,many,TGTGCCATCAGTGGTGGTCGGGACTCAGATACGCAGTATTTT,CAISGGRDSDTQYF
-,TRBJ2-5,TRBV29-1,many,TGCAGCGTTGCCACTGATAAAGAGACCCAGTACTTC,CSVATDKETQYF
-,TRBJ2-3,TRBV29-1,-,TGCAGCGTTGGGGTAAGGGGGGGCACAGATACGCAGTATTTT,CSVGVRGGTDTQYF
TRBD2,TRBJ2-3,TRBV20-1,many,TGCAGTGCTTCCCTGACTAGCGGGTTGGGAGATACGCAGTATTTT,CSASLTSGLGDTQYF
-,TRBJ2-2,TRBV11-2,-,TGTGCCAGCACCCCATGGCTAGAAAGGAACACCGGGGAGCTGTTTTTT,CASTPWLERNTGELFF
TRBD1,TRBJ1-1,TRBV10-3,many,TGTGCCATCAGCGGGACAGGGGGCACTGAAGCTTTCTTT,CAISGTGGTEAFF
-,TRBJ1-5,TRBV10-3,many,TGTGCCACCAAACCGGACAGCCGCAATCAGCCCCAGCATTTT,CATKPDSRNQPQHF
TRBD1,TRBJ2-3,TRBV6-5,-,TGTGCCAGCAGTTACCAACAGGGGGCCAGTAGGCGTACGCAGTATTTT,CASSYQQGASRRTQYF
-,TRBJ2-2,TRBV20-1,many,TGCAGTGCTAGAAAAGCAGCGTATTCTTCCGGGGAGCTGTTTTTT,CSARKAAYSSGELFF
TRBD2,TRBJ2-2,TRBV7-2,few,TGTGCCAGCAGCTCCATGACTAGCGGGTGGGGGGAGCTGTTTTTT,CASSSMTSGWGELFF
-,TRBJ2-1,TRBV7-6,-,TGTGCCAGCAGCCGCCGAATTGGGGGCACCCCCTACAATGAGCAGTTCTTC,CASSRRIGGTPYNEQFF
TRBD2,TRBJ2-2,TRBV10-1,few,TGCGCCAGCAGGACTAGCAGCGGGGAGCTGTTTTTT,CASRTSSGELFF
-,TRBJ2-7,TRBV7-6,-,TGTGCCAGCAGCTTAGGGGTCTTTCCTGGGTCCGAGCAGTACTTC,CASSLGVFPGSEQYF
-,TRBJ2-1,TRBV18,-,TGTGCCAGCTCACCCCGGAACAATGAGCAGTTCTTC,CASSPRNNEQFF
-,TRBJ1-4,TRBV6-5,-,TGTGACAGCAGTTACTCGTTGCTCAATGAAAAACTGTTTTTT,CDSSYSLLNEKLFF
TRBD2,TRBJ2-2,TRBV10-1,few,TGCGCCAGCAGTGAGTTTGAGCGGGACCTGAACACCGGGGAGCTGTTTTTT,CASSEFERDLNTGELFF
TRBD1,TRBJ1-2,TRBV9,-,TGTGCCAGCAGCGTCTGGGACAGGGGCGACTATGGCTACACCTTC,CASSVWDRGDYGYTF
-,TRBJ2-6,TRBV7-6,few,TGTGCCAGCAGCTTAGTCGCAGGAAACTCTGGGGCCAACGTCCTGACTTTC,CASSLVAGNSGANVLTF
-,TRBJ2-5,TRBV29-1,many,TGCAGCGTCGAAGGGACCCCCGAGGAAGAGACCCAGTACTTC,CSVEGTPEEETQYF
-,TRBJ1-2,TRBV20-1,many,TGCAGTGCTAGAGATGGGGGCGGCTACACCTTC,CSARDGGGYTF
-,TRBJ2-6,TRBV7-9,few,TGTGCCAGCAGCTCGACCTTTTATGGGGCCAACGTCCTGACTTTC,CASSSTFYGANVLTF
-,TRBJ2-5,TRBV20-1,few,TGCAGTGCTAGAGACCCATGGAAGTTGCGCGGAGAGACCCAGTACTTC,CSARDPWKLRGETQYF
TRBD1,TRBJ1-2,TRBV7-9,-,TGTGCCAGCAGCTCCGGGACAGGATCTAACTATGGCTACACCTTC,CASSSGTGSNYGYTF
-,TRBJ2-5,TRBV10-3,few,TGTGCCATCAGTGAGAATTTAGGGGCAGTGGAGACCCAGTACTTC,CAISENLGAVETQYF
-,TRBJ2-4,TRBV20-1,many,TGCAGTGCTAGAGAGATAGCGAGTCAAAACATTCAGTACTTC,CSAREIASQNIQYF
-,TRBJ1-1,TRBV6-5,few,TGTGCCAGCAGTTCTATTTGGACCCTGGAAGCTTTCTTT,CASSSIWTLEAFF
-,TRBJ2-7,TRBV4-2,few,TGTGCCAGCAGCCAAGTACGTCCAGGGGGGAAATACGAGCAGTACTTC,CASSQVRPGGKYEQYF
TRBD1,TRBJ2-4,TRBV11-3,-,TGTGCCAGCAGCAAAGGGGGCGAATGGGACATTCAGTACTTC,CASSKGGEWDIQYF
-,TRBJ2-3,TRBV27,-,TGTGCCAGCAGTCCCCGGGGGGCCGGGTTTAATACGCAGTATTTT,CASSPRGAGFNTQYF
-,TRBJ1-1,TRBV7-2,-,TGTGCCAGCAGCTTCCGGGAAGGTACTGAAGCTTTCTTT,CASSFREGTEAFF
-,TRBJ2-6,TRBV4-2,few,TGTGCCAGCAGCCAAGATGGAGGGGCTGGGGCCAACGTCCTGACTTTC,CASSQDGGAGANVLTF
-,TRBJ1-5,TRBV20-1,many,TGCAGTGCCTACAGGGCGTGGGATCAGCCCCAGCATTTT,CSAYRAWDQPQHF
-,TRBJ1-2,TRBV6-6,-,TGTGCCAGCAGAACAGGGAGTGGTGGCTACACCTTC,CASRTGSGGYTF
TRBD1,TRBJ2-3,TRBV5-1,few,TGCGCCAGCAGTTTAACAGGGGGCGCGTCGGCAGATACGCAGTATTTT,CASSLTGGASADTQYF